The following is a TCR beta chain sequence with its context. Its antigen remains unidentified. The data were obtained in a study of T cells in localized non-small cell lung cancer. Using immunoSEQ multiplex PCR, the repertoire was profiled, and TCRdb retains in-frame clones only, with some absent. Of tens of thousands of clones detected, around 81% appear once; the ten largest clones hold about 19%. General observations from the study: Of the top 100 tumor clones, median around 62 were in adjacent lung, 25 to 35 among its top 100. The study linked higher blood T cell density to longer overall survival. Exceeding tumor, uninvolved adjacent lung had the highest T cell clonality. Only one tumor region was sequenced, so heterogeneity remains possible.

V dropped 0 bases and J dropped 5; count of bases not matched to a gene: 10. Germline CDR1 and CDR2: LNHNV and YYDKDF (reference sequence). The CDR3 is 16 amino acids. The source of this sequence is a man aged 40 to 70 with stage II squamous cell lung carcinoma. The genes are TRBV15 and TRBJ2-7; 7 nucleotides agree with TRBD1. The sample consisted of PBMCs, taken before any cancer treatment. The DNA of the CDR3 is TGTGCCACCAGCAGAGATCGGGACAGTCAAGGGAACGAGCAGTACTTC. It encodes CATSRDRDSQGNEQYF.